Below, 17 T cell receptor beta chains from the same sample are listed, as sequenced in a study of spatial heterogeneity in lung cancer. TCRdb called the 5' RACE reads again in MiXCR, with one record for every CDR3 protein. The profile covers roughly 39,000 distinct CDR3 sequences, with approximately 7% appearing a single time and about 45% taken by the ten largest. Noted time point: sample taken at primary tumor resection. Tumor, nontumor lung or frozen PBMC supplied whole RNA, sequenced without sorting. The specimen comprised PBMCs, sampled at surgery. These TCRs come from a female donor with early-stage non-small cell lung cancer.

This clonotype was seen a few times. This chain uses TRBV20-1 with TRBJ2-6, with D unresolved. The CDR3 runs to 14 residues. CDR1 DFQATT and CDR2 SNEGSKA come from the germline V gene (reference sequence). The ends were cut back, 1 base at V and 3 bases at J, with 7 bases in the middle. The CDR3 loop is CSARVSSGANVLTF. For the CDR3, the DNA is TGCAGTGCTAGAGTCTCTAGTGGGGCCAACGTCCTGACTTTC.

This clonotype occurred many times. This sequence joins TRBV28 and TRBJ1-2; no clear D gene. Germline assignment: CDR1 MDHEN and CDR2 SYDVKM. The CDR3 extends over 14 amino acids. V lost 4 bases and J lost 8, with 17 bases in between. The CDR3 DNA follows: TGTGCCAGCAGTTCCCCGACGGCCTCGGGAGGCTACACCTTC. Translating it yields CASSSPTASGGYTF.

This clonotype was observed many times. The CDR3: CSARDPGGLAKNIQYF. The CDR3 nucleotides read TGCAGTGCTAGAGATCCGGGGGGGCTAGCCAAAAACATTCAGTACTTC. The chain combines TRBV20-1 with TRBJ2-4, with 8 positions matching TRBD2. Per germline, CDR1 DFQATT and CDR2 SNEGSKA (reference sequence). J lost 0 bases, V lost 0 bases, and 4 bases had no gene match. The CDR3 is made up of 16 amino acids.

Only a few counts were recorded for this clonotype. The V gene is TRBV3-1, the J gene TRBJ2-3; tentatively, D is TRBD2 (6 bases). The CDR3 totals 16 residues. The germline V gene has CDR1 LGHDT and CDR2 YNNKEL (reference sequence). V was clipped by 4 bases and J by 0 bases, with 14 bases between them. The CDR3 sequence is CASSLTGTGSTDTQYF. The CDR3 region has the DNA TGTGCCAGCAGCCTCACCGGGACTGGGAGCACAGATACGCAGTATTTT.

Many counts were recorded for this clonotype. The chain links TRBV14 to TRBJ2-3; D gene unclear. CDR1 is SGHDN and CDR2 is FVKESK in the germline V gene. This CDR3 spans 14 amino acids. V was trimmed by 4 bases and J by 2 bases, leaving 10 bases between them. The CDR3 sequence: CASSRFTNTDTQYF. The CDR3 coding sequence is TGTGCCAGCAGCCGGTTCACCAACACAGATACGCAGTATTTT.

This clonotype occurred a few times. The chain carries TRBV15 and TRBJ1-1; D call uncertain. Trimming took off 1 base at V and 7 bases at J, with 7 bases between the two ends. Germline V gives CDR1 LNHNV, CDR2 YYDKDF (reference sequence). The CDR3 consists of 12 residues. The CDR3 nucleotides read TGTGCCACCAGCAGAGTTTTAGGTGAAGCTTTCTTT. It translates to CATSRVLGEAFF.

This clonotype was detected ten times or more. The rearrangement uses TRBV3-1 and TRBJ1-2, with 7 bases fitting TRBD1. With 8 bases clipped from V and 4 bases from J, the junction kept 10 bases outside the gene matches. This CDR3 has 14 amino acids. Germline CDR1 reads LGHDT; CDR2 reads YNNKEL (reference sequence). The chain's CDR3 is CASQQGKGLYGYTF. DNA of the CDR3: TGTGCCAGCCAACAGGGGAAGGGTCTCTATGGCTACACCTTC.

This clonotype was observed many times. This sequence joins TRBV14 and TRBJ1-1, with a tentative D call TRBD1 (6 bases). CDR1 is SGHDN and CDR2 is FVKESK in the germline V gene. Between the trimmed V and J ends, which lost 5 bases and 1 base, there was a span of 14 bases. The CDR3 extends over 15 amino acids. CDR3 DNA: TGTGCCAGCAGCTATCTTGCGGGACAGAACACTGAAGCTTTCTTT. Translated, it gives CASSYLAGQNTEAFF.

In this sample, this clonotype turned up many times. The chain recombines TRBV27 with TRBJ2-1, with TRBD1 matching over 7 bases. With V trimmed by 5 bases and J by 3 bases, 7 bases remained unmatched. The CDR3 extends over 15 amino acids. Germline CDR1 reads MNHEY; CDR2 reads SMNVEV (reference sequence). The CDR3 protein is CASSRSRDSYNEQFF. The CDR3 nucleotides are TGTGCCAGCAGTAGATCCCGGGACAGCTACAATGAGCAGTTCTTC.

Only a few counts were recorded for this clonotype. This CDR3 is CASRTGTANTGELFF. The CDR3, as DNA: TGTGCCAGCAGAACCGGGACGGCGAACACCGGGGAGCTGTTTTTT. The V call is TRBV6-5, the J call TRBJ2-2, with D perhaps matching TRBD1 or TRBD2 (5 bases each). The CDR3 spans 15 residues. The V gene's germline CDR1 is MNHEY and CDR2 SVGAGI. Trimming cost V 6 bases and J 0 bases, with 11 bases left between them.

The sample holds a few counts of this clonotype. V gene TRBV6-2 or TRBV6-3 combines with J gene TRBJ2-7, with TRBD2 identical over 7 bases. The V gene's germline CDR1 is MNHEY and CDR2 SVGEGT. The V and J ends lost 2 bases and 2 bases, in that order; junction bases with no gene match: 12. The CDR3 length is 17 residues. CDR3 DNA sequence: TGTGCCAGCAGTTACAACTCCCGAGCGGGGAGGGCCTACGAGCAGTACTTC. It encodes CASSYNSRAGRAYEQYF.

This clonotype was counted only a few times. The chain joins TRBV6-2 or TRBV6-3 to TRBJ2-7, with D possibly being TRBD2 (6 bases). Germline lookup yields CDR1 MNHEY and CDR2 SVGEGT. This CDR3 has 16 amino acids. The V gene lost 5 bases and the J gene lost 4 bases, with 21 bases spanning the gap. This CDR3 is CASSGGLGGDRYEQYF. CDR3 DNA sequence: TGTGCCAGCAGTGGAGGACTTGGCGGGGACCGGTACGAGCAGTACTTC.

The chain combines TRBV28 with TRBJ2-1, with D hard to call. Deletions cut 6 bases from V and 0 bases from J, with 9 bases between. The CDR3 contains 14 residues. CDR1 MDHEN and CDR2 SYDVKM come from the germline V gene. The CDR3: CASRPHSSYNEQFF. The CDR3 bases are TGTGCCAGCAGACCCCATAGCTCCTACAATGAGCAGTTCTTC.

The table lists this clonotype with many counts. The chain recombines TRBV5-5 with TRBJ1-1; D possibly corresponds to TRBD1 (5 bases). The CDR3 contains 14 residues. Germline V gene data show CDR1 as SGHKS and CDR2 as YYEKEE (reference sequence). The V end was cut by 4 bases, the J end by 1 base, with 11 bases between. In DNA form, the CDR3 reads TGTGCCAGCAGCCCGGGACGGGAGAACACTGAAGCTTTCTTT. As protein: CASSPGRENTEAFF.

Only a few counts were recorded for this clonotype. V gene TRBV23-1 combines with J gene TRBJ2-1; no reliable D call. TRBV23-1 is an ORF, with its function uncertain. Between the trimmed V and J ends, which lost 4 bases and 12 bases, there was a span of 10 bases. There are 11 residues in the CDR3. The CDR3 protein is CASSPDRVQFF. CDR3 bases: TGCGCCAGCAGTCCGGATAGGGTGCAGTTCTTC.

This clonotype appeared a few times. V usage is TRBV29-1 and J usage is TRBJ2-3; TRBD2 is a possible D gene (6 bases). V lost 3 bases, J lost 2 bases, and 9 bases lay in between. Germline CDR1 and CDR2: SQVTM and ANQGSEA. CDR3 size: 13 residues. CDR3: CSVDGGTTDTQYF. The CDR3 nucleotides are TGCAGCGTTGATGGGGGGACCACAGATACGCAGTATTTT.

This clonotype appeared many times. The chain links TRBV9 to TRBJ2-7, with D possibly matching TRBD1 (5 bases). The CDR3 sequence is 13 residues long. Per the germline V gene, CDR1 is SGDLS and CDR2 is YYNGEE. Between the trimmed V and J ends, which lost 3 bases and 3 bases, there was a span of 10 bases. The CDR3: CASSGGDFYEQYF. In nucleotides, the CDR3 is TGTGCCAGCAGCGGGGGCGACTTCTACGAGCAGTACTTC.